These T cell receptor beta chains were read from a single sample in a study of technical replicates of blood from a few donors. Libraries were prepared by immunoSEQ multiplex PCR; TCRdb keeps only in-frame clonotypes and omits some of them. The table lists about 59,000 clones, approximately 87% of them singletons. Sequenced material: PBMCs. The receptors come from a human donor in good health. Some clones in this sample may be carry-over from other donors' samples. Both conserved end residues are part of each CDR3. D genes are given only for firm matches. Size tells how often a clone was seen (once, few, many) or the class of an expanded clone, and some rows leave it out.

TGTGCCAGCAGCTTAGCGACAGGGGGCGTATCACCCCTCCACTTT	CASSLATGGVSPLHF	TRBD1	TRBV7-9	TRBJ1-6	NA
TGTGCCAGCAGCTTGTTCCGTGACAGGGAAGCTTTCTTT	CASSLFRDREAFF	NA	TRBV5-8	TRBJ1-1	NA
TGTGCCAGCAGCACGGCCGGGACAGGGCACTACGAGCAGTACTTC	CASSTAGTGHYEQYF	TRBD1	TRBV5-6	TRBJ2-7	once
TGTGCCAGCAGTGTCGGGGGGCGTAACACTGAAGCTTTCTTT	CASSVGGRNTEAFF	NA	TRBV6-1	TRBJ1-1	NA
TGTGCCAGTAGTGGGGGACAGTTAAACACCGGGGAGCTGTTTTTT	CASSGGQLNTGELFF	TRBD1	TRBV19	TRBJ2-2	NA
TGTGCCAGCAGCGTAGGGCTAGCGGGGGACAATGAGCAGTTCTTC	CASSVGLAGDNEQFF	TRBD2	TRBV9	TRBJ2-1	NA
TGCGCCAGCAGCCAAGACGGGCAGGGGGCATACAATGAGCAGTTCTTC	CASSQDGQGAYNEQFF	TRBD1	TRBV4-3	TRBJ2-1	few
TGCGCCAGCAGTACCGGGACAGGGGGTAGCAATCAGCCCCAGCATTTT	CASSTGTGGSNQPQHF	TRBD1	TRBV4-1	TRBJ1-5	NA
TGTGCCATCAGTGCAGGTGGATTCGGGACAACCTACGAGCAGTACTTC	CAISAGGFGTTYEQYF	NA	TRBV10-3	TRBJ2-7	NA
TGTGCCAGCAGCGAACTAGCGGCCTCCTACGAGCAGTACTTC	CASSELAASYEQYF	TRBD2	TRBV7-2	TRBJ2-7	NA
TGTGCCAGCAGCTTCGGACAGATTGGAAACACCATATATTTT	CASSFGQIGNTIYF	NA	TRBV7-8	TRBJ1-3	NA
TGCGCCAGCAGCCAAGATCGAGGACAGGGTTCCGAGCAGTACTTC	CASSQDRGQGSEQYF	TRBD1	TRBV4-3	TRBJ2-7	NA
TGTGCCAGCAGCCAAGGGACGGAGGGCAATGAGCAGTTCTTC	CASSQGTEGNEQFF	NA	TRBV4-2	TRBJ2-1	NA
TGCGCCAGCAGCTTCCCGCGGGGAGAAGAGACCCAGTACTTC	CASSFPRGEETQYF	NA	TRBV5-1	TRBJ2-5	NA
TGTGCCAGCGGTGCGGCCACCTACAATGAGCAGTTCTTC	CASGAATYNEQFF	NA	TRBV28	TRBJ2-1	NA
TGTGCCAGCAGCCCGAACCCTAGCGACCCAGATACGCAGTATTTT	CASSPNPSDPDTQYF	NA	TRBV6-4	TRBJ2-3	NA
TGTGCCAGCAGCTTGGGAGGGCCCTACGAGCAGTACTTC	CASSLGGPYEQYF	NA	TRBV5-6	TRBJ2-7	once
TGCGCCAGCAGCCAAGATTGGACTAGCGGAGGGGAGACCCAGTACTTC	CASSQDWTSGGETQYF	TRBD2	TRBV4-3	TRBJ2-5	NA
TGTGCCTACCCCGGGACAGGGGGCCCTCTGGGCTATGGCTACACCTTC	CAYPGTGGPLGYGYTF	TRBD1	TRBV30	TRBJ1-2	NA
TGTGCCAGCAGCCCCTGGACTAGCGGGAAGAATGAGCAGTTCTTC	CASSPWTSGKNEQFF	TRBD2	TRBV14	TRBJ2-1	NA
TGTGCCAGCAGCCCCCAGCCGGGTCCCCACTGGGATGAGCAGTTCTTC	CASSPQPGPHWDEQFF	NA	TRBV11-3	TRBJ2-1	NA
TGTGCCAGCAGCCCCAAATCGAGGAGTACCGAAGCTTTCTTT	CASSPKSRSTEAFF	NA	TRBV7-8	TRBJ1-1	NA
TGCGCCAGCAGCCAAGATATTGGGCTCCAGCCCCAGCATTTT	CASSQDIGLQPQHF	NA	TRBV4-3	TRBJ1-5	NA
TGTGCCAGCAGTGAGGGGACTAGCGGAGGTCAAAAAGGGGAGCAGTACTTC	CASSEGTSGGQKGEQYF	TRBD2	TRBV25-1	TRBJ2-7	NA
TGTGCCAGCAGGCGGGACGGCTTGAACACTGAAGCTTTCTTT	CASRRDGLNTEAFF	NA	TRBV6-5	TRBJ1-1	NA
TGCGCCAGCAGCCCGGGCGGGCTAGGACTAAACACCGGGGAGCTGTTTTTT	CASSPGGLGLNTGELFF	NA	TRBV4-1	TRBJ2-2	NA
TGCGCCAGCACCATCGACTCGTTAACAGAGACCCAGTACTTC	CASTIDSLTETQYF	NA	TRBV5-1	TRBJ2-5	NA
TGTGCCAGCAGGCCGGGCGGGGGGGCCATCGAGCAGTACTTC	CASRPGGGAIEQYF	TRBD2	TRBV7-9	TRBJ2-7	NA
TGTGCCTGGAGGGCGGGACAGACGTCCGGGGAGCTGTTTTTT	CAWRAGQTSGELFF	NA	TRBV30	TRBJ2-2	NA
TGTGCCAGTAGTATCAGGGTAGGAAATCAGCCCCAGCATTTT	CASSIRVGNQPQHF	NA	TRBV19	TRBJ1-5	NA
TGCGCCAGCAGCTTCTCAGGGGGCAACACTGAAGCTTTCTTT	CASSFSGGNTEAFF	TRBD1	TRBV5-1	TRBJ1-1	NA
TGTGCCTGGAGTGCACGGGTTGGCTACACCTTC	CAWSARVGYTF	NA	TRBV30	TRBJ1-2	NA
TGTGCCAGCAGCCTGACAGCGCTAGGCTATGGCTACACCTTC	CASSLTALGYGYTF	NA	TRBV27	TRBJ1-2	NA
TGTGCCAGCATGACAGGGGCGGGAGAGCAGTACTTC	CASMTGAGEQYF	TRBD1	TRBV6-6	TRBJ2-7	NA
TGTGCCAGCTCACCATCTCCCGGGGAGACCCAGTACTTC	CASSPSPGETQYF	NA	TRBV18	TRBJ2-5	NA
TGTGCCAGTAGTCTAACCGGGACAGGAGGATACGAGCAGTACTTC	CASSLTGTGGYEQYF	TRBD1	TRBV19	TRBJ2-7	NA
TGTGCCAGCAATCAGGGGAAAAACGAGCAGTACTTC	CASNQGKNEQYF	NA	TRBV2	TRBJ2-7	NA